This T cell receptor (beta chain) was sequenced in a study of CD8 T cells in ankylosing spondylitis. TCRdb used MiXCR to reprocess the 5' RACE reads, holding one entry per CDR3 protein. The sample lists about 100,000 distinct CDR3 sequences, roughly 8.3% seen once, with nearly 10% in the top ten. The CDR3 loop spans 16 amino acids. V gave up 1 base and J gave up 2 bases, with 13 bases separating them. This clonotype was seen at least ten times. Material for sequencing was blood, either unsorted or a sorted T cell fraction (not recorded which). The clonotype was recovered from a male donor with ankylosing spondylitis or in good health (not recorded which). The chain carries TRBV12-3 or TRBV12-4 and TRBJ2-3; perhaps TRBD2 as D (6 bases). CDR3 amino acids: CASSLEGRGYTDTQYF. The CDR3 DNA reads TGTGCCAGCAGTTTAGAAGGGCGGGGCTACACAGATACGCAGTATTTT.